What follows are 15 T cell receptor beta chains derived from one specimen sequenced in a study of metastatic and nonmetastatic thyroid tumors. Each patient came to thyroid surgery without any prior treatment (of any kind). TCRdb redid the clone calls on the PCR reads using MiXCR. The data hold about 20,000 clones, with 12% observed a single time. Sequencing used blood. Receptors were obtained from a male donor with papillary thyroid cancer or a benign thyroid nodule (not recorded which). Some clones in this sample may be carry-over from other donors' samples.

This clone was found many times. The chain recombines TRBV9 with TRBJ2-7; 7 bases map to TRBD2. The CDR3 is 15 amino acids. Germline V gene data show CDR1 as SGDLS and CDR2 as YYNGEE. Trimming removed 4 bases from V and 3 bases from J; junction bases left unmatched: 10. The CDR3 spells CASSPAGEGRYEQYF. The CDR3 DNA is TGTGCCAGCAGCCCCGCGGGAGAGGGTCGCTACGAGCAGTACTTC. Complete variable domain (other parts from reference TRBV9 and TRBJ2-7): DSGVTQTPKHLITATGQRVTLRCSPRSGDLSVYWYQQSLDQGLQFLIQYYNGEERAKGNILERFSAQQFPDLHSELNLSSLELGDSALYFCASSPAGEGRYEQYFGPGTRLTVT.

Sample share makes this clone medium-sized. The V gene is TRBV28, the J gene TRBJ1-2; weak D call: TRBD1 (5 bases). The CDR3 is made up of 14 amino acids. Trimming left V 3 bases short and J 4 bases short, with 12 bases between. Per the germline V gene, CDR1 is MDHEN and CDR2 is SYDVKM. The CDR3: CASSLVGPPYGYTF. CDR3 sequence (DNA): TGTGCCAGCAGTTTGGTGGGGCCCCCCTATGGCTACACCTTC.

This clone was counted a few times. This chain links TRBV6-2 or TRBV6-3 with TRBJ1-2; D remains unclear. Trimming left V 6 bases short and J 4 bases short, with 12 bases between. CDR1 is MNHEY, CDR2 SVGEGT, per germline. The CDR3 extends over 13 amino acids. The CDR3 DNA follows: TGTGCCAGCAGACTCCCGGGATTCTATGGCTACACCTTC. It yields the protein CASRLPGFYGYTF.

This clone was found many times. V is TRBV7-3 and J is TRBJ2-2; D ambiguous. CDR1 and CDR2 (germline): SGHTA, FQGTGA. CDR3 length: 15 amino acids. V was trimmed by 4 bases and J by 0 bases, leaving 9 bases between them. CDR3 region: CASSSRAPNTGELFF. DNA of the CDR3: TGTGCCAGCAGCTCTCGGGCCCCGAACACCGGGGAGCTGTTTTTT.

This chain uses TRBV5-5 with TRBJ2-3; 7 nucleotides line up with TRBD1. In germline, CDR1 is SGHKS, CDR2 YYEKEE (reference sequence). V shed 3 bases, J shed 6 bases, and the junction held 7 bases outside the gene matches. CDR3 length: 14 residues. The CDR3 region is CASSSGTAPDTQYF. DNA for the CDR3: TGTGCCAGCAGCTCCGGGACAGCACCCGATACGCAGTATTTT.

This clone was seen more than once but under ten times. The chain links TRBV6-1 to TRBJ2-1, with D uncertain. The CDR3 is 12 residues long. Per germline, CDR1 MNHNS and CDR2 SASEGT. Trimming removed 6 bases from V and 10 bases from J, with 13 bases in between. The CDR3 DNA reads TGTGCCAGCAGGAACCACCTACGAGAGCAGTTCTTC. Its protein product is CASRNHLREQFF.

In regard to this clone: The junction differs from germline at one of its ends, possibly a read error. The chain employs TRBV12-3 or TRBV12-4 and TRBJ2-4, with TRBD2 identical over 11 bases. The CDR3 is 17 amino acids. DNA for the CDR3: TGTGCCAGCAGTTTGGGACTAGCGGTAATAGCCAAAAACATTCTGTACTTC. It translates to CASSLGLAVIAKNILYF.

This clone was observed many times. The V gene is TRBV2, the J gene TRBJ1-5; D is possibly TRBD1 (5 bases). Germline V CDR1 and CDR2: SNHLY, FYNNEI. V was pared by 4 bases and J by 6 bases, with 13 bases between. The CDR3 extends over 14 amino acids. CDR3 sequence: CASSVLGLRQPQHF. The CDR3 DNA reads TGTGCCAGCAGTGTGTTGGGGCTGCGTCAGCCCCAGCATTTT.

This clone was recorded many times. The chain is built from TRBV2 and TRBJ1-3; tentatively, D is TRBD1 (5 bases). Germline V gives CDR1 SNHLY, CDR2 FYNNEI. V was clipped by 4 bases and J by 2 bases, with 15 bases between them. The CDR3 runs to 16 residues. The CDR3 DNA follows: TGTGCCAGCAGTGCGTACCACGGGACCACTGGAAACACCATATATTTT. Translating it yields CASSAYHGTTGNTIYF.

This clone was counted at least ten times. The rearrangement uses TRBV20-1 and TRBJ1-1; 9 bases are shared with TRBD1. CDR1 is DFQATT, CDR2 SNEGSKA, per germline (reference sequence). After removal of 4 bases from V and 11 bases from J, the junction contained 5 bases not matched to a gene. CDR3 size: 11 residues. The CDR3: CSATHDRGAFF. Here the CDR3 DNA reads TGCAGTGCTACACACGACAGGGGGGCTTTCTTT.

This clone was recorded many times. The chain carries TRBV7-2 and TRBJ2-6, with 12 bases fitting TRBD1. Germline V CDR1 and CDR2: SGHTA, FQGNSA. J lost 2 bases, V lost 2 bases, and 7 bases had no gene match. The CDR3 has 19 residues. In DNA form, the CDR3 reads TGTGCCAGCAGCTTATTGTCCGGGACAGGGGGCCCTGGGGCCAACGTCCTGACTTTC. Translation gives CASSLLSGTGGPGANVLTF. Drawing the rest from reference TRBV7-2 and TRBJ2-6, the complete variable domain is GAGVSQSPSNKVTEKGKDVELRCDPISGHTALYWYRQSLGQGLEFLIYFQGNSAPDKSGLPSDRFSAERTGGSVSTLTIQRTQQEDSAVYLCASSLLSGTGGPGANVLTFGAGSRLTVL.

With regard to this clone: Compared with germline, one end of the junction differs, possibly owing to a read error. The rearrangement links TRBV19 to TRBJ2-7; 8 bases agree with TRBD2. CDR1 is LNHDA and CDR2 is SQIVND in the germline V gene (reference sequence). The CDR3 length is 14 residues. This CDR3 reads CASSIGGAYYGQYF. The CDR3 DNA reads as TGTGCCAGTAGTATCGGGGGGGCCTACTACGGGCAGTACTTC.

The gene calls are TRBV19 and TRBJ1-5, with D perhaps TRBD1 (5 bases). Germline CDR1 and CDR2: LNHDA and SQIVND (reference sequence). V was cut by 3 bases and J by 4 bases, with 16 bases left in between. This CDR3 is built from 16 residues. The CDR3: CASSIGGGRGNQPQHF. The CDR3 DNA reads TGTGCCAGTAGTATCGGCGGGGGAAGAGGGAATCAGCCCCAGCATTTT.

This clone is labeled as medium-sized (0.01 to 0.1%). The genes are TRBV6-1 and TRBJ2-7; TRBD1 matches at 7 bases. The CDR3 consists of 14 residues. V lost 7 bases, J lost 1 base, and 7 bases stayed unmatched. CDR1 is MNHNS, CDR2 SASEGT, per germline. The CDR3 reads CASIPRDSSYEQYF. The CDR3, as DNA: TGTGCCAGCATCCCCCGGGACAGTTCCTACGAGCAGTACTTC.

This clone was detected ten times or more. The chain joins TRBV5-1 to TRBJ2-3; 8 bases align to TRBD1. V was clipped by 5 bases and J by 5 bases; unmatched bases: 13. Germline CDR1 SGHRS, CDR2 YFSETQ. This CDR3 spans 16 amino acids. The CDR3 sequence: CASSSRARGREDTQYF. CDR3 nucleotide sequence: TGCGCCAGCAGTTCTCGGGCCAGGGGGCGCGAAGATACGCAGTATTTT.